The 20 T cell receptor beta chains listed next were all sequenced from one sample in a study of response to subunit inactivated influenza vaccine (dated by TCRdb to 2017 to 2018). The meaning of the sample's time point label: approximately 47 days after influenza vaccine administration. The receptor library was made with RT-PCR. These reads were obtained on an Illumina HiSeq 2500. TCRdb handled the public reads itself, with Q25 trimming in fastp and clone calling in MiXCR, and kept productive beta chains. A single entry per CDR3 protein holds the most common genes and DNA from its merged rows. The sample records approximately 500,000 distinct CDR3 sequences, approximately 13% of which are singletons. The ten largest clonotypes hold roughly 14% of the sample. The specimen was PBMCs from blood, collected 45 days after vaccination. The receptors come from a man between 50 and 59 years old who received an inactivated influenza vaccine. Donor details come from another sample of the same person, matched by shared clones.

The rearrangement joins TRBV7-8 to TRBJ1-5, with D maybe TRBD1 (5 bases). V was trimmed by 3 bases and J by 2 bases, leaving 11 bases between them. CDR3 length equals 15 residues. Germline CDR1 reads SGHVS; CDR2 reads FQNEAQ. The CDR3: CASSFSRGGNQPQHF. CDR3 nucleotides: TGTGCCAGCAGCTTCTCACGGGGCGGCAATCAGCCCCAGCATTTT.

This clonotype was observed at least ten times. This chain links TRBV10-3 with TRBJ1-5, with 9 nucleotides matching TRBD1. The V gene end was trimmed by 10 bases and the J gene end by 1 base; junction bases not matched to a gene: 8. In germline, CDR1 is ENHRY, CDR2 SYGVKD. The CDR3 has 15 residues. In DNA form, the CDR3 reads TGTGCCACCGGACAGGGGAAGGGAAGCAATCAGCCCCAGCATTTT. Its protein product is CATGQGKGSNQPQHF.

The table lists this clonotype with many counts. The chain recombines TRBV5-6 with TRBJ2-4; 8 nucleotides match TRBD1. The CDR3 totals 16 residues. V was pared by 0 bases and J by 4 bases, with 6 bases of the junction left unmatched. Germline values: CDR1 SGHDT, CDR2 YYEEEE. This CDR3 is CASSLVSGGLKNIQYF. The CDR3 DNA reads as TGTGCCAGCAGCTTGGTTTCAGGGGGCTTGAAAAACATTCAGTACTTC.

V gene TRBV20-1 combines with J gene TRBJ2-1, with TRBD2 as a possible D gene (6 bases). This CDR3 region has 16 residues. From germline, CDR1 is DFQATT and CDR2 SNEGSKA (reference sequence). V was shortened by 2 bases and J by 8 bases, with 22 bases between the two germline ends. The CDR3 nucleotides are TGCAGTGCTAGATCTCGGGCTAGCGCGAAACTGCATGAGCAGTTCTTC. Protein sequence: CSARSRASAKLHEQFF.

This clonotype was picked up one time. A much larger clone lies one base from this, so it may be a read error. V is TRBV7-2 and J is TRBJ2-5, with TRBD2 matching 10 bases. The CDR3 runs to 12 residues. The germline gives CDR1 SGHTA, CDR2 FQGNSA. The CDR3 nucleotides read TGTGCCAGCAGCTTAACTAGCGGGACCCAGGACTTC. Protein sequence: CASSLTSGTQDF.

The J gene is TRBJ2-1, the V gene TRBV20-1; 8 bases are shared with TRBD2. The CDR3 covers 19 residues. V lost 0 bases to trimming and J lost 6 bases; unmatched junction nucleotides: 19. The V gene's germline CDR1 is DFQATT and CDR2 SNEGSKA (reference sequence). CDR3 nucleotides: TGCAGTGCTAGAGACCCAAATAGTCTGACTAGCGTTTATTTCAATGAGCAGTTCTTC. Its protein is CSARDPNSLTSVYFNEQFF.

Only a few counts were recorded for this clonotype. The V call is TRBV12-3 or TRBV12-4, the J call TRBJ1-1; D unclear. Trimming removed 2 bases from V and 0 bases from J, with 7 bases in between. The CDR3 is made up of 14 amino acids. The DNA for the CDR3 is TGTGCCAGCAGTTTACGAGTGGTGAACACTGAAGCTTTCTTT. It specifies CASSLRVVNTEAFF.

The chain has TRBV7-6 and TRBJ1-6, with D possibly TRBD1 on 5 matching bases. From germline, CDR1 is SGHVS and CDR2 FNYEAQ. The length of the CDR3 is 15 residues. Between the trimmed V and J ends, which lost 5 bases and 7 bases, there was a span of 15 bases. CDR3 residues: CASSPQGTVNSPLHF. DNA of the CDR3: TGTGCCAGCAGCCCACAAGGGACGGTGAATTCACCCCTCCACTTT.

CDR3 residues: CASRGTDSNQPQHF. The CDR3 region has the DNA TGTGCCAGTCGGGGGACAGATAGCAATCAGCCCCAGCATTTT. The J gene is TRBJ1-5, the V gene TRBV2; 7 positions match TRBD1. The ends lost 9 bases at V and 0 bases at J; junction bases unmatched: 5. The CDR3 consists of 14 residues. Per the germline V gene, CDR1 is SNHLY and CDR2 is FYNNEI.

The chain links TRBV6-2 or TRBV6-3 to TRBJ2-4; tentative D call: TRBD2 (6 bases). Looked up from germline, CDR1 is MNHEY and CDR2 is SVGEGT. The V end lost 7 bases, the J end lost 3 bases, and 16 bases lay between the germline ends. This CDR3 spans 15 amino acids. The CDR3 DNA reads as TGTGCCAGCACTCCAACCGGGGGTGGCAAAAACATTCAGTACTTC. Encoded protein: CASTPTGGGKNIQYF.

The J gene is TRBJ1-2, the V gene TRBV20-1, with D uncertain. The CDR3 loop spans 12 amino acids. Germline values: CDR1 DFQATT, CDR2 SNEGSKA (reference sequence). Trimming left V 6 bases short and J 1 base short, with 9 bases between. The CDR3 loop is CSAPILNYGYTF. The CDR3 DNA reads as TGCAGTGCCCCGATTCTTAACTATGGCTACACCTTC.

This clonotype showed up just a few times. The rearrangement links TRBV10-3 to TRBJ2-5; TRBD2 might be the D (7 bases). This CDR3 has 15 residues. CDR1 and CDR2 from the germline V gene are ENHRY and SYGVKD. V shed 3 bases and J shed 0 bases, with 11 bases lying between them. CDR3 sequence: CAISEQGGNQETQYF. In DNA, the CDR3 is TGTGCCATCAGTGAACAGGGAGGGAACCAAGAGACCCAGTACTTC.

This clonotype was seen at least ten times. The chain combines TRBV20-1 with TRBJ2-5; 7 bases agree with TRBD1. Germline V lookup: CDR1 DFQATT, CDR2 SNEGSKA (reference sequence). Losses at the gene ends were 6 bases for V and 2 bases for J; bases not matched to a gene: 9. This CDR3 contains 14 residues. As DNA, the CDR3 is TGCAGTGCGGTACAGGGGATCGGACAAGAGACCCAGTACTTC. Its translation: CSAVQGIGQETQYF.

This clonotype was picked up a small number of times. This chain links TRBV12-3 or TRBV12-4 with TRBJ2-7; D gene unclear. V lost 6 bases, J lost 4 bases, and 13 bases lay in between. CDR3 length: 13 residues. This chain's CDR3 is CASRNSNLYEQYF. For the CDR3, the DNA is TGTGCCAGCAGGAACAGCAATCTGTACGAGCAGTACTTC.

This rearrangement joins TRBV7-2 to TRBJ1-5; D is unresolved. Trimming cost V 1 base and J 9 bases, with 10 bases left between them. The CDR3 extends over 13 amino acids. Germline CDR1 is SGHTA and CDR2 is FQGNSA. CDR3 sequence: CASSLGERRPQHF. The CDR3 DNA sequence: TGTGCCAGCAGCTTAGGTGAGAGACGGCCCCAGCATTTT.

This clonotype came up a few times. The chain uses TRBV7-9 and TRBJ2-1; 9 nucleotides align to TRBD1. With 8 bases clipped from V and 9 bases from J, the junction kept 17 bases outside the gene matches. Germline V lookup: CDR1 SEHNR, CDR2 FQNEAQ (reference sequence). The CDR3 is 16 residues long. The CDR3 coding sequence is TGTGCCAGCCCTTGGGGATCGGCACAGGGGGCGATTGAGCAGTTCTTC. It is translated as CASPWGSAQGAIEQFF.

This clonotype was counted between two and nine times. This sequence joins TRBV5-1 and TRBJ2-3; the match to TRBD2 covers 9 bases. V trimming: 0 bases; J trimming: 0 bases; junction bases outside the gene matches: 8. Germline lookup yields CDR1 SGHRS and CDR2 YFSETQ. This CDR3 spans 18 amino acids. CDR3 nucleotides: TGCGCCAGCAGCTTGGCGGCGGGGGGGCTCCCGAGCACAGATACGCAGTATTTT. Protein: CASSLAAGGLPSTDTQYF.

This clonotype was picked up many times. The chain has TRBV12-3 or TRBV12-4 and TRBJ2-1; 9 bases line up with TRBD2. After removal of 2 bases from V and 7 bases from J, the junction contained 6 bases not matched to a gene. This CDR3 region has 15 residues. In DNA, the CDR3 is TGTGCCAGCAGTTTATCGAGGCTAGCGGGGAATGAGCAGTTCTTC. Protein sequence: CASSLSRLAGNEQFF.

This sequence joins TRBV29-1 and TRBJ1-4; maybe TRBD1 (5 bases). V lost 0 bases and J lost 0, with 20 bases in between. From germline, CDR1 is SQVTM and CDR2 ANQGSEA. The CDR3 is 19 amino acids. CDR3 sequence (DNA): TGCAGCGTTGAAGACGAACGGGGACCCATATTTACAACTAATGAAAAACTGTTTTTT. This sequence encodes CSVEDERGPIFTTNEKLFF.

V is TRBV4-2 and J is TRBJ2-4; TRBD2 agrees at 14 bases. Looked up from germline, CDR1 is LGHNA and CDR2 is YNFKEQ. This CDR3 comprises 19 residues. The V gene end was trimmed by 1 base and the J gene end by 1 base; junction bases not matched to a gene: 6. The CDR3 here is CASSQVGTSGGHAKNIQYF. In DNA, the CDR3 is TGTGCCAGCAGCCAAGTCGGGACTAGCGGGGGCCATGCCAAAAACATTCAGTACTTC.